This T cell receptor (beta chain) appears in the sequencing data of a study of blood T cell repertoires in COVID-19. About the research overall: Acute and convalescent COVID-19 specimens originated in the United States, Italy and Spain.

The CDR3 is 14 residues long. Trimming shortened V by 0 bases and J by 9 bases, and 14 bases separated the two germline ends. The germline V gene encodes CDR1 WNHNN and CDR2 SYGVQD (reference sequence). Profiled with immunoSEQ multiplex PCR; TCRdb holds only in-frame clones, not every one. The sample lists 260,000 or so clones, approximately 91% seen once, with 9% to 9.5% in the top ten. The sequence was collected from a man aged 18 to 29 with active or convalescent COVID-19. This rearrangement joins TRBV10-1 to TRBJ1-1; maybe TRBD1 (5 bases). The sequenced sample was peripheral blood. The DNA of the CDR3 is TGCGCCAGCAGTGAGTCGGGTCAGGGCGCGCAAGCTTTCTTT. Protein: CASSESGQGAQAFF.